This note documents a single T cell receptor beta chain sequence. Other DNA sequences within the sample encode an identical CDR3. Participants had their cohort set by participant-reported clinical history. This CDR3 has 13 amino acids. Per germline, CDR1 LGHNA and CDR2 YSLEER. The V segment lost 4 bases and the J segment 5 bases; nucleotides outside the gene matches: 0. Sequenced by immunoSEQ multiplex PCR; TCRdb stores in-frame clones only, minus some. The table includes about 370,000 clones, just over 90% detected once. This entry comes from a study of blood T cell repertoires in COVID-19. The specimen sequenced was PBMCs or T cells enriched from blood (not recorded which). This clonotype was sampled from a woman in her forties who had been exposed to COVID-19. The chain employs TRBV4-3 and TRBJ2-5; 11 positions match TRBD1. The CDR3 region is CASSRDRGETQYF. The CDR3 DNA is TGCGCCAGCAGCCGGGACAGGGGGGAGACCCAGTACTTC.